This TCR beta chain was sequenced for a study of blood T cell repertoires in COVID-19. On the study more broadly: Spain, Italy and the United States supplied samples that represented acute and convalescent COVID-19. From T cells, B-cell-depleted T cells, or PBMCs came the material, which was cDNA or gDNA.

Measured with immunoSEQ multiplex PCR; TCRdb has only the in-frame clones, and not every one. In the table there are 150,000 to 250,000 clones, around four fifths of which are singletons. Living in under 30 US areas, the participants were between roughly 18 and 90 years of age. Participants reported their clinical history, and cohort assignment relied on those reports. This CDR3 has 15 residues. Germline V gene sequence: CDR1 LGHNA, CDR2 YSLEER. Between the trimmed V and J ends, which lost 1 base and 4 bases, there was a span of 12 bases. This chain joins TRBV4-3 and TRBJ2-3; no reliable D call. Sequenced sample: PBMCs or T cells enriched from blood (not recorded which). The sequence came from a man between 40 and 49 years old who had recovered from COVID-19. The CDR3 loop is CASSQGIINSDTQYF. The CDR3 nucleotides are TGCGCCAGCAGCCAAGGTATTATCAACTCAGATACGCAGTATTTT.